This is a list of T cell receptor beta chains from one sample in a study of OX40 agonist ivuxolimab in advanced cancers. Sequenced by immunoSEQ multiplex PCR; TCRdb stores in-frame clones only, minus some. The sample includes about 59,000 clones, 84% of them seen just once. The sample here was CD4+ or CD8+ T cells sorted from blood, taken in a trial of the OX40 agonist ivuxolimab. The receptors shown here come from an adult with an advanced solid tumor such as melanoma, head and neck, liver or kidney cancer. The CDR3 runs from the conserved cysteine through the conserved F or W. A D gene is named only where the DNA matches it firmly. For some rows the clone size is stated as once, few or many, or as a class when expanded; others skip it.

len | j_gene | v_gene | d_gene | abundance | CDR3aa | CDR3nt
14 | TRBJ2-1 | TRBV30 | NA | once | CAWSARWGYIEQFF | TGTGCCTGGAGTGCCCGCTGGGGGTATATTGAGCAGTTCTTC
13 | TRBJ1-4 | TRBV29-1 | NA | few | CSVAGTSNEKLFF | TGCAGCGTGGCCGGGACATCGAATGAAAAACTGTTTTTT
15 | TRBJ2-1 | TRBV6-5 | TRBD1 | NA | CASSYSGTGYNEQFF | TGTGCCAGCAGTTACTCCGGGACAGGGTACAATGAGCAGTTCTTC
16 | TRBJ2-2 | TRBV5-5 | TRBD2 | NA | CASSSLAGERTGELFF | TGTGCCAGCAGCTCATTAGCGGGAGAGCGCACCGGGGAGCTGTTTTTT
16 | TRBJ2-2 | TRBV9 | NA | NA | CASRRGRQGNTGELFF | TGTGCCAGCAGAAGGGGACGTCAGGGTAACACCGGGGAGCTGTTTTTT
13 | TRBJ1-2 | TRBV28 | NA | NA | CAGTQGGSYGYTF | TGTGCCGGAACACAGGGTGGTAGCTATGGCTACACCTTC
13 | TRBJ2-2 | TRBV7-6 | NA | NA | CASRQQNTGELFF | TGTGCCAGCAGGCAGCAAAACACCGGGGAGCTGTTTTTT
12 | TRBJ2-2 | TRBV6-5 | NA | NA | CASQPGTGELFF | TGTGCCAGCCAGCCGGGCACCGGGGAGCTGTTTTTT
15 | TRBJ2-5 | TRBV4-2 | TRBD1 | once | CASSPGTGGQETQYF | TGTGCCAGCAGCCCCGGGACAGGGGGGCAAGAGACCCAGTACTTC
15 | TRBJ2-1 | TRBV2 | TRBD2 | NA | CASSEELAGVGEQFF | TGTGCCAGCAGTGAAGAGCTAGCGGGAGTCGGTGAGCAGTTCTTC
16 | TRBJ2-3 | TRBV5-1 | NA | NA | CASSLVPGDSTDTQYF | TGCGCCAGCAGCTTGGTCCCCGGGGACAGCACAGATACGCAGTATTTT
16 | TRBJ1-4 | TRBV5-1 | TRBD1 | NA | CASSRTGGTTNEKLFF | TGCGCCAGCAGCCGTACAGGGGGCACAACTAATGAAAAACTGTTTTTT
12 | TRBJ2-3 | TRBV19 | NA | NA | CASSIRTDTQYF | TGTGCCAGTAGTATTCGGACAGATACGCAGTATTTT
18 | TRBJ2-3 | TRBV28 | TRBD2 | NA | CASSILGTSGKSTDTQYF | TGTGCCAGCAGTATCCTCGGGACTAGCGGGAAGAGCACAGATACGCAGTATTTT
12 | TRBJ2-3 | TRBV6-5 | NA | NA | CASSSGRDTQYF | TGTGCCAGCAGTTCGGGCCGCGATACGCAGTATTTT
14 | TRBJ2-7 | TRBV6-1 | TRBD1 | NA | CATKQGHSSYEQYF | TGTGCCACCAAACAGGGGCATAGCTCCTACGAGCAGTACTTC
15 | TRBJ2-3 | TRBV5-4 | TRBD2 | NA | CASRPGGRATDTQYF | TGTGCCAGCAGGCCCGGCGGGAGGGCCACAGATACGCAGTATTTT
14 | TRBJ2-5 | TRBV5-4 | NA | NA | CASTSDSGQETQYF | TGTGCCAGCACCTCGGACAGCGGCCAAGAGACCCAGTACTTC
12 | TRBJ2-7 | TRBV11-3 | NA | NA | CASSSGQYEQYF | TGTGCCAGCAGTTCCGGGCAGTACGAGCAGTACTTC
14 | TRBJ1-5 | TRBV5-1 | NA | NA | CASSLAGLHQPQHF | TGCGCCAGCAGCTTGGCTGGGTTACATCAGCCCCAGCATTTT
15 | TRBJ1-6 | TRBV28 | NA | NA | CASSLYHAPNSPLHF | TGTGCCAGCAGTTTATACCACGCCCCGAATTCACCCCTCCACTTT
15 | TRBJ1-3 | TRBV7-9 | NA | NA | CASSPQTGSGNTIYF | TGTGCCAGCAGCCCGCAGACAGGATCTGGAAACACCATATATTTT
14 | TRBJ2-3 | TRBV5-1 | NA | few | CASSSGVSTDTQYF | TGCGCCAGCAGCTCAGGGGTTTCCACAGATACGCAGTATTTT
15 | TRBJ2-1 | TRBV2 | NA | NA | CASSADSSSYNEQFF | TGTGCCAGCAGTGCGGACAGTAGCTCCTACAATGAGCAGTTCTTC
15 | TRBJ2-3 | TRBV4-1 | TRBD2 | NA | CASSQRETSKGTQYF | TGCGCCAGCAGTCAGCGGGAGACATCAAAGGGGACGCAGTATTTT
14 | TRBJ2-5 | TRBV5-1 | NA | NA | CASSLGHVQETQYF | TGCGCCAGCAGCTTGGGGCACGTCCAAGAGACCCAGTACTTC
15 | TRBJ2-5 | TRBV5-4 | NA | NA | CASSSPGADEETQYF | TGTGCCAGCAGTTCCCCGGGGGCCGATGAAGAGACCCAGTACTTC
15 | TRBJ2-7 | TRBV19 | TRBD1 | NA | CASSIDAGTAYEQYF | TGTGCCAGTAGTATAGATGCCGGGACAGCCTACGAGCAGTACTTC
14 | TRBJ1-2 | TRBV19 | NA | NA | CASSIDVANYGYTF | TGTGCCAGTAGTATTGACGTTGCCAACTATGGCTACACCTTC